The next 22 T cell receptor beta chains were all read from a single sample in a study of cytomegalovirus exposure and HLA in healthy donors. The study ran its PCR with 60 Vbeta and 13 Jbeta primers. The assay was immunoSEQ multiplex PCR, and TCRdb's table has in-frame clones only and misses some. The sample consists of 100,000 to 150,000 clones, 75% to 80% of them appearing once. The sample consisted of PBMCs. The receptors stem from a woman between 35 and 50 years old in good health and CMV-seronegative.

The V and J genes are TRBV4-1 and TRBJ2-7; 13 bases map to TRBD2. V lost 6 bases to trimming and J lost 3 bases; unmatched junction nucleotides: 5. This CDR3 is built from 15 residues. From germline, CDR1 is MGHRA and CDR2 YSYEKL. DNA for the CDR3: TGCGCCAGCAGTCGACTAGCGGGAGGATTCTACGAGCAGTACTTC. Encoded protein: CASSRLAGGFYEQYF.

J is TRBJ1-1 and V is TRBV5-1, with TRBD1 identical over 7 bases. Germline V gives CDR1 SGHRS, CDR2 YFSETQ. J gave up 5 bases and V 1 base, and 5 bases lay outside the gene matches. The CDR3 extends over 14 amino acids. This CDR3 is CASSLKGAWTEAFF. DNA for the CDR3: TGCGCCAGCAGCTTGAAGGGGGCTTGGACTGAAGCTTTCTTT.

V gene TRBV11-3 combines with J gene TRBJ2-1; 9 nucleotides match TRBD1. With 5 bases clipped from V and 9 bases from J, the junction kept 11 bases outside the gene matches. There are 15 residues in the CDR3. Per the germline V gene, CDR1 is SGHNT and CDR2 is YENEEA. CDR3 in DNA: TGTGCCAGCAGCGCCTGGACAGGGGAAGGTAGTGAGCAGTTCTTC. Amino acid sequence: CASSAWTGEGSEQFF.

The chain employs TRBV6-1 and TRBJ2-1; 14 positions match TRBD2. Trimming removed 6 bases from V and 13 bases from J; junction bases left unmatched: 8. Germline lookup yields CDR1 MNHNS and CDR2 SASEGT. The CDR3 covers 14 residues. The CDR3 loop reads CASSLSGLAGEQFF. The CDR3 region has the DNA TGTGCCAGCAGCTTATCGGGACTAGCGGGAGAACAGTTCTTC.

Remarks on this clone: The junction shows a germline mismatch at one end, possibly a read error. The rearrangement uses TRBV7-9 and TRBJ2-5, with 7 bases identical to TRBD2. This CDR3 comprises 16 residues. Germline CDR1 and CDR2: SEHNR and FQNEAQ (reference sequence). CDR3: CSSSLARGTGEETQYF. CDR3 nucleotides: TGTTCCAGCAGCTTAGCGCGGGGGACGGGTGAAGAGACCCAGTACTTC.

This clone was counted a single time. The rearrangement joins TRBV4-2 to TRBJ2-1; TRBD2 matches 7 bases. The CDR3 sequence is 15 residues long. Germline CDR1 LGHNA, CDR2 YNFKEQ. With 3 bases clipped from V and 10 bases from J, the junction kept 12 bases outside the gene matches. For the CDR3, the DNA is TGTGCCAGCAGCCAGGTTGGGGCGGGAGACATCGAGCAGTTCTTC. Protein: CASSQVGAGDIEQFF.

Worth noting for this clone: Other DNA sequences from this sample encode an identical CDR3 as well. The chain is built from TRBV19 and TRBJ2-7; TRBD2 matches 9 bases. The CDR3 totals 16 residues. V lost 5 bases and J lost 0; bases outside the gene matches: 8. Germline loops: CDR1 LNHDA, CDR2 SQIVND (reference sequence). The CDR3 here is CASSASSGRSSYEQYF. In DNA, the CDR3 is TGTGCCAGTAGTGCCTCCAGCGGGAGGAGCTCCTACGAGCAGTACTTC.

The V call is TRBV18, the J call TRBJ2-7; 10 bases map to TRBD2. CDR3 length equals 15 residues. Trimming took 4 bases from V and 5 from J; bases not matched to a gene: 8. Germline CDR1 is KGHSH and CDR2 is LQKENI. The CDR3 sequence is CASSRVAGGVDEQYF. For the CDR3, the DNA is TGTGCCAGCTCACGGGTAGCGGGAGGCGTCGACGAGCAGTACTTC.

The CDR3 DNA sequence: TGTGCCAGTACCCTTACAGGGGGCAGCGGTCAGCCCCAGCATTTT. It encodes CASTLTGGSGQPQHF. This chain connects TRBV19 to TRBJ1-5; 9 bases line up with TRBD1. Germline V CDR1 and CDR2: LNHDA, SQIVND (reference sequence). This CDR3 contains 15 residues. The J segment lost 6 bases and the V segment lost 7 bases, leaving 10 bases of the junction unmatched.

V and J are TRBV25-1 and TRBJ2-6; possible D gene TRBD2, 7 bases. Trimming left V 8 bases short and J 6 bases short, with 14 bases between. The germline V gene encodes CDR1 MGHDK and CDR2 SYGVNS. The length of the CDR3 is 14 residues. In DNA, the CDR3 is TGTGCCAGCCGACCGGGGGGCGAGGCCAACGTCCTGACTTTC. Amino acid sequence: CASRPGGEANVLTF. Combining the CDR3 with reference TRBV25-1 and TRBJ2-6 gives the whole variable domain EADIYQTPRYLVIGTGKKITLECSQTMGHDKMYWYQQDPGMELHLIHYSYGVNSTEKGDLSSESTVSRIRTEHFPLTLESARPSHTSQYLCASRPGGEANVLTFGAGSRLTVL.

This chain joins TRBV6-1 and TRBJ2-3, with D possibly TRBD2 on 6 matching bases. This CDR3 contains 18 residues. V was clipped by 4 bases and J by 0 bases, with 20 bases between them. The germline CDR1 and CDR2 sequences are MNHNS and SASEGT. Written as DNA, the CDR3 is TGTGCCAGCAGTGTGAATAGCGGAAGAAGGACTAGCACAGATACGCAGTATTTT. Its protein is CASSVNSGRRTSTDTQYF.

The CDR3 DNA reads as TGTGCCAGCATGGACGGGGGTTCCTCCGGGGCCAACGTCCTGACTTTC. This gives the protein CASMDGGSSGANVLTF. This rearrangement joins TRBV7-9 to TRBJ2-6; weak D call: TRBD2 (6 bases). In germline, CDR1 is SEHNR, CDR2 FQNEAQ (reference sequence). V lost 7 bases, J lost 4 bases, and 17 bases lay in between. The CDR3 totals 16 residues.

J is TRBJ1-1 and V is TRBV19; D may be TRBD1 (6 bases). The CDR3 runs 15 residues. Trimming took 5 bases from V and 0 from J, leaving 13 bases between them. CDR1 is LNHDA, CDR2 SQIVND, per germline (reference sequence). The CDR3 here is CASSLPRGLNTEAFF. The DNA for the CDR3 is TGTGCCAGTAGTTTACCCAGGGGCCTGAACACTGAAGCTTTCTTT.

The DNA for the CDR3 is TGTGCCAGCATGTTGGGGCAGAACACTGAAGCTTTCTTT. Translating gives CASMLGQNTEAFF. The chain joins TRBV6-1 to TRBJ1-1; a possible D gene is TRBD1 (5 bases). CDR1 and CDR2 from the germline V gene are MNHNS and SASEGT. This CDR3 contains 13 residues. V was clipped by 7 bases and J by 1 base, with 10 bases between them.

This clone was found a few times. The genes are TRBV6-4 and TRBJ2-2; weak D call: TRBD1 (6 bases). CDR3 length: 13 residues. The V and J ends lost 6 bases and 5 bases respectively, with 10 bases between them. The V gene's germline CDR1 is MRHNA and CDR2 SNTAGT. The CDR3 protein is CASSTGITGELFF. The CDR3, as DNA: TGTGCCAGCAGCACAGGGATTACCGGGGAGCTGTTTTTT.

This clone appeared a single time. The chain couples TRBV28 to TRBJ2-2, with a possible D match to TRBD1 (7 bases). CDR3 size: 14 residues. Trimming pared 5 bases from V and 3 bases from J, leaving 10 bases between. Germline V lookup: CDR1 MDHEN, CDR2 SYDVKM. DNA for the CDR3: TGTGCCAGCAGTCCCAGGGGGGACACCGGGGAGCTGTTTTTT. Amino acid sequence: CASSPRGDTGELFF.

V is TRBV11-1 and J is TRBJ2-1; 10 bases are shared with TRBD2. The germline V gene encodes CDR1 SGHAT and CDR2 FQDESV (reference sequence). The CDR3 sequence is 18 residues long. The trim removed 1 base at V and 1 base at J, leaving 7 bases unmatched. The CDR3 DNA sequence: TGTGCCAGCAGCTTAGAGATGACTAGCGGGCCTTCCTACAATGAGCAGTTCTTC. This sequence encodes CASSLEMTSGPSYNEQFF. Complete variable domain (other parts from reference TRBV11-1 and TRBJ2-1): EAEVAQSPRYKITEKSQAVAFWCDPISGHATLYWYRQILGQGPELLVQFQDESVVDDSQLPKDRFSAERLKGVDSTLKIQPAELGDSAMYLCASSLEMTSGPSYNEQFFGPGTRLTVL.

The chain couples TRBV2 to TRBJ2-2; D remains ambiguous. The CDR3 is 11 residues long. Germline CDR1 is SNHLY and CDR2 is FYNNEI. The ends were cut back, 6 bases at V and 4 bases at J, with 3 bases in the middle. The CDR3, as DNA: TGTGCCAGCAGCAGCACCGGGGAGCTGTTTTTT. This codes for CASSSTGELFF.

The chain is built from TRBV28 and TRBJ2-7; tentative D call: TRBD1 (5 bases). The CDR3 length is 11 residues. Germline CDR1 reads MDHEN; CDR2 reads SYDVKM. V lost 6 bases and J lost 10, with 13 bases in between. CDR3 DNA: TGTGCCAGCAGGACCCAGGGAATACAGTACTTC. It codes for CASRTQGIQYF. The full variable domain, completed using reference TRBV28 and TRBJ2-7, is DVKVTQSSRYLVKRTGEKVFLECVQDMDHENMFWYRQDPGLGLRLIYFSYDVKMKEKGDIPEGYSVSREKKERFSLILESASTNQTSMYLCASRTQGIQYFGPGTRLTVT.

This chain links TRBV18 with TRBJ2-7; D gene unclear. The germline V and J ends were trimmed by 1 base and 5 bases, with 12 bases remaining between them. CDR3 size: 14 residues. CDR1 and CDR2 (germline): KGHSH, LQKENI. The CDR3 coding sequence is TGTGCCAGCTCACCACGCCAGGAAACACACGAGCAGTACTTC. It encodes CASSPRQETHEQYF.

On this clone: Other DNA sequences of this sample code for an identical CDR3. The chain recombines TRBV4-2 with TRBJ1-1; D is ambiguous. With 1 base removed from V and 7 bases from J, the gap between germline ends came to 10 bases. Per germline, CDR1 LGHNA and CDR2 YNFKEQ. The CDR3 sequence is 13 residues long. The CDR3 spells CASSQVGGDEAFF. The CDR3 DNA reads TGTGCCAGCAGCCAAGTCGGAGGAGATGAAGCTTTCTTT.

V usage is TRBV6-4 and J usage is TRBJ2-2, with 10 bases that match TRBD2. The V segment lost 2 bases and the J segment 6 bases; nucleotides outside the gene matches: 6. Per the germline V gene, CDR1 is MRHNA and CDR2 is SNTAGT. This CDR3 is built from 16 residues. In DNA, the CDR3 is TGTGCCAGCAGTGACACGGTAGCGGGAGGCGCCGGGGAGCTGTTTTTT. Amino acid sequence: CASSDTVAGGAGELFF.